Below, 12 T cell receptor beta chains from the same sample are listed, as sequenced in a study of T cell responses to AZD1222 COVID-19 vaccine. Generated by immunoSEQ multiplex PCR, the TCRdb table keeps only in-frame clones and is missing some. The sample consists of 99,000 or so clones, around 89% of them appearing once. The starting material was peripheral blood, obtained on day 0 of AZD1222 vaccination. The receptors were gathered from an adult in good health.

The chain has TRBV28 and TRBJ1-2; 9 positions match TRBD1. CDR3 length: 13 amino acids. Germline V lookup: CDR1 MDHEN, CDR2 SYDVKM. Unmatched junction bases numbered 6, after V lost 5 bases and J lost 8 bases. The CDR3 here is CASSQTGGIGYTF. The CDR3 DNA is TGTGCCAGCAGTCAGACAGGGGGGATCGGCTACACCTTC.

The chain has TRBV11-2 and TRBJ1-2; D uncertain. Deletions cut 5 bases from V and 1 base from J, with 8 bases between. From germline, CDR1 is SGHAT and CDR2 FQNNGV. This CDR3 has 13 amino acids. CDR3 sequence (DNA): TGTGCCAGCAGCCCCGACCGTAACTATGGCTACACCTTC. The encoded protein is CASSPDRNYGYTF. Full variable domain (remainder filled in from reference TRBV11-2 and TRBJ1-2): EAGVAQSPRYKIIEKRQSVAFWCNPISGHATLYWYQQILGQGPKLLIQFQNNGVVDDSQLPKDRFSAERLKGVDSTLKIQPAKLEDSAVYLCASSPDRNYGYTFGSGTRLTVV.

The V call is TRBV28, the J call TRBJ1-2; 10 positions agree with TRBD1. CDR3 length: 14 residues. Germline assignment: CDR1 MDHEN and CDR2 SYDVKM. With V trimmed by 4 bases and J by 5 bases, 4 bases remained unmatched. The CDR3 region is CASSSGTGVYGYTF. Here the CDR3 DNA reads TGTGCCAGCAGTTCCGGGACAGGGGTTTATGGCTACACCTTC.

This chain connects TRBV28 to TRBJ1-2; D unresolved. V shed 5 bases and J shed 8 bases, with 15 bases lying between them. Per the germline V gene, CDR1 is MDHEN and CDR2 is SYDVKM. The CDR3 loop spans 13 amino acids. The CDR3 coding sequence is TGTGCCAGCAGTCTGGGTCTCGACATGGGCTACACCTTC. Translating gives CASSLGLDMGYTF.

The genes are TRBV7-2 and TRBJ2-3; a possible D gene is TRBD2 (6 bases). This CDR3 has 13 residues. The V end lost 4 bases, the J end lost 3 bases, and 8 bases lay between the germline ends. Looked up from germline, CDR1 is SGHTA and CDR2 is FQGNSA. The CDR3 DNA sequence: TGTGCCAGCAGCTCGGGAGATACAGATACGCAGTATTTT. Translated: CASSSGDTDTQYF.

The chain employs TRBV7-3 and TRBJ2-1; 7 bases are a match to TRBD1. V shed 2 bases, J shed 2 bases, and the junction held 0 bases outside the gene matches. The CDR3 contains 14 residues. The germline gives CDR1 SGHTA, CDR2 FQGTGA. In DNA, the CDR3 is TGTGCCAGCAGCTTAGGGACAGCCTACAATGAGCAGTTCTTC. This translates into CASSLGTAYNEQFF.

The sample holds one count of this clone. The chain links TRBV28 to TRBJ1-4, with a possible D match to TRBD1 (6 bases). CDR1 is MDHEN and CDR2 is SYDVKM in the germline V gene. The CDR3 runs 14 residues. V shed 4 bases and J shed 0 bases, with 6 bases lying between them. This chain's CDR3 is CASSWTATNEKLFF. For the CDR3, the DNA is TGTGCCAGCAGTTGGACAGCAACTAATGAAAAACTGTTTTTT.

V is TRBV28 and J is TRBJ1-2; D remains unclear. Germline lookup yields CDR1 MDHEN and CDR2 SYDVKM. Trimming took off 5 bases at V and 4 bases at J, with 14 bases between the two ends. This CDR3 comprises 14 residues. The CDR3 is CASSPGGIFYGYTF. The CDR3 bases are TGTGCCAGCAGTCCCGGAGGGATCTTCTATGGCTACACCTTC.

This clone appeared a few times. The CDR3 loop reads CASSLELQVRRRAFF. The DNA for the CDR3 is TGTGCCAGCAGCTTAGAGCTCCAGGTCCGCCGGAGAGCTTTCTTT. This chain uses TRBV7-8 with TRBJ1-1; D remains ambiguous. The CDR3 is made up of 15 amino acids. V lost 1 base, J lost 10 bases, and 19 bases lay in between. Germline V gene data show CDR1 as SGHVS and CDR2 as FQNEAQ.

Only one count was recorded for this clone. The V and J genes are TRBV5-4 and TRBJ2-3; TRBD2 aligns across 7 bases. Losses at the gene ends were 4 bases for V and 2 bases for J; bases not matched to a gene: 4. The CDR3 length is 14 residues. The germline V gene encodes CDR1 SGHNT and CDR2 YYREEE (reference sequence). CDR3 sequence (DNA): TGTGCCAGCAGCCCTCTAGCGGACACAGATACGCAGTATTTT. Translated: CASSPLADTDTQYF.

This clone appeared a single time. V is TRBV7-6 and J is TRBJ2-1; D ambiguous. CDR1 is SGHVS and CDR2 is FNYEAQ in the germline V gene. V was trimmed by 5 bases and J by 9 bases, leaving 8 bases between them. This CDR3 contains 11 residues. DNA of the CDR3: TGTGCCAGCAGCATAGGATTTGAGCAGTTCTTC. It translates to CASSIGFEQFF.

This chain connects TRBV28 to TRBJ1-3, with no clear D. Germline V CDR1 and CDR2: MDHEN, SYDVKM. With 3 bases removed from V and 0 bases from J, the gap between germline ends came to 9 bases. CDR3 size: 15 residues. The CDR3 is CASSFRLNSGNTIYF. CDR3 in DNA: TGTGCCAGCAGTTTTCGGCTGAACTCTGGAAACACCATATATTTT.